These 29 T cell receptor beta chains were sequenced from one sample in a study of cytomegalovirus exposure and HLA in healthy donors (TCRdb year 2017). The method behind the library was the immunoSEQ multiplex PCR assay. The multiplex PCR relied on a mix of 60 forward primers for TCR Vbeta segments and 13 reverse primers for TCR Jbeta segments. TCRdb stores this immuneACCESS table with in-frame sequences only. Part of the clones is absent; in the studies checked, under half of the shortfall reflects unresolved V genes, and no reason is known for the rest. The record for this sample contains roughly 57,000 clones. The ten most abundant clones make up roughly an eighth of the sample. The sequenced sample was PBMCs. The receptors here all came from a man aged 18 to 30 in good health and CMV-seropositive.

The V and J genes are TRBV2 and TRBJ2-1; 8 bases line up with TRBD2. The CDR3 runs 14 residues. The germline V gene encodes CDR1 SNHLY and CDR2 FYNNEI. Trimming took 9 bases from V and 7 from J; bases not matched to a gene: 11. CDR3 sequence: CASRALAVGNEQFF. The CDR3 DNA reads as TGTGCCAGTAGGGCACTAGCGGTGGGGAATGAGCAGTTCTTC.

J is TRBJ2-7 and V is TRBV29-1; D gene ambiguous. CDR3 length: 11 amino acids. The germline V and J ends were trimmed by 5 bases and 0 bases, with 5 bases remaining between them. Germline V CDR1 and CDR2: SQVTM, ANQGSEA. Here the CDR3 reads CSVRRSYEQYF. The CDR3 DNA is TGCAGCGTTCGTCGCTCCTACGAGCAGTACTTC.

This chain uses TRBV5-1 with TRBJ1-2; 12 bases map to TRBD1. The V and J ends lost 1 base and 3 bases, in that order; junction bases with no gene match: 4. Germline loops: CDR1 SGHRS, CDR2 YFSETQ. The CDR3 has 16 residues. CDR3 in DNA: TGCGCCAGCAGCTTGTTCGGGACAGGGGGCGACTATGGCTACACCTTC. Translating it yields CASSLFGTGGDYGYTF. The full variable domain, with the rest looked up from reference TRBV5-1 and TRBJ1-2, is KAGVTQTPRYLIKTRGQQVTLSCSPISGHRSVSWYQQTPGQGLQFLFEYFSETQRNKGNFPGRFSGRQFSNSRSEMNVSTLELGDSALYLCASSLFGTGGDYGYTFGSGTRLTVV.

The DNA of the CDR3 is TGTGCCAGCAGTGCGGACAGTCCCCCTGAAGCTTTCTTT. Residues: CASSADSPPEAFF. The chain couples TRBV7-9 to TRBJ1-1; D might be TRBD1 (6 bases). CDR1 is SEHNR and CDR2 is FQNEAQ in the germline V gene (reference sequence). The length of the CDR3 is 13 residues. The V end lost 6 bases, the J end lost 6 bases, and 14 bases lay between the germline ends.

The J gene is TRBJ2-4, the V gene TRBV7-6, with TRBD1 identical over 9 bases. The V and J ends lost 5 bases and 0 bases, in that order; junction bases with no gene match: 5. Germline V CDR1 and CDR2: SGHVS, FNYEAQ. The CDR3 spans 16 residues. The CDR3 spells CASSQGTGLAKNIQYF. CDR3 coding DNA: TGTGCCAGCAGCCAAGGGACAGGGCTAGCCAAAAACATTCAGTACTTC.

The gene calls are TRBV6-1 and TRBJ1-1; TRBD1 matches at 9 bases. The J segment lost 6 bases and the V segment lost 6 bases, leaving 5 bases of the junction unmatched. The CDR3 length is 13 residues. CDR1 and CDR2 (germline): MNHNS, SASEGT. CDR3 residues: CASRRQGEAEAFF. CDR3 nucleotides: TGTGCCAGCAGGCGACAGGGGGAGGCTGAAGCTTTCTTT.

V gene TRBV6-4 combines with J gene TRBJ2-7, with TRBD1 as a possible D gene (5 bases). The V gene's germline CDR1 is MRHNA and CDR2 SNTAGT. The CDR3 runs 16 residues. V lost 3 bases and J lost 0, with 15 bases in between. CDR3 loop: CASSEDDRPPSYEQYF. The CDR3 DNA sequence: TGTGCCAGCAGTGAAGATGACAGACCACCCTCCTACGAGCAGTACTTC.

The chain combines TRBV21-1 with TRBJ1-3. TRBV21-1 is annotated as a pseudogene. The CDR3 runs 15 residues. The CDR3 reads CASSKGRGTGNTIYF. The CDR3 coding sequence is TGTGCCAGCAGCAAAGGGAGGGGCACTGGAAACACCATATATTTT.

The rearrangement uses TRBV11-2 and TRBJ2-7; D uncertain. This CDR3 contains 12 residues. Germline V CDR1 and CDR2: SGHAT, FQNNGV. Deletions cut 1 base from V and 6 bases from J, with 7 bases between. DNA for the CDR3: TGTGCCAGCAGCTTAGGTAGTCCCGAGCAGTACTTC. It codes for CASSLGSPEQYF.

This sequence joins TRBV5-1 and TRBJ2-5, with 8 bases identical to TRBD1. V shed 0 bases and J 5 bases; nucleotides not matched to a gene: 6. Germline CDR1 reads SGHRS; CDR2 reads YFSETQ. This CDR3 has 15 residues. This CDR3 reads CASSLGSGGAETQYF. As DNA, the CDR3 is TGCGCCAGCAGCTTGGGGTCAGGGGGCGCGGAGACCCAGTACTTC.

The rearrangement uses TRBV6-6 and TRBJ2-5, with D perhaps matching TRBD1 (6 bases). The ends were cut back, 6 bases at V and 5 bases at J, with 19 bases in the middle. The CDR3 totals 15 residues. Germline assignment: CDR1 MNHNY and CDR2 SVGAGI (reference sequence). CDR3 residues: CASSPLNRARETQYF. CDR3 DNA sequence: TGTGCCAGCAGCCCCCTGAACAGGGCTAGGGAGACCCAGTACTTC.

V gene TRBV21-1 combines with J gene TRBJ2-7; TRBD2 is the table's D call, not checked against the DNA. TRBV21-1 is noted as a pseudogene. This CDR3 contains 17 residues. Here the CDR3 reads CASSKALLGGHLLTLSF. The CDR3 DNA sequence: TGTGCCAGCAGCAAAGCGCTTTTGGGGGGGCACCTTTTAACTTTATCCTTC.

The chain recombines TRBV19 with TRBJ1-5; D is undetermined. CDR1 LNHDA and CDR2 SQIVND come from the germline V gene (reference sequence). The CDR3 has 12 residues. The V gene lost 7 bases and the J gene lost 2 bases, with 6 bases spanning the gap. The CDR3 DNA follows: TGTGCCAGTAAGAGGGGCAATCAGCCCCAGCATTTT. This gives the protein CASKRGNQPQHF.

The CDR3: CASSLDREGPYNEQFF. Here the CDR3 DNA reads TGTGCCAGCAGCTTGGACCGGGAGGGCCCCTACAATGAGCAGTTCTTC. V usage is TRBV5-6 and J usage is TRBJ2-1, with 8 bases matching TRBD2. The CDR3 loop spans 16 amino acids. The trim removed 0 bases at V and 2 bases at J, leaving 4 bases unmatched. CDR1 and CDR2 from the germline V gene are SGHDT and YYEEEE. The whole variable domain, filled in from reference TRBV5-6 and TRBJ2-1, reads DAGVTQSPTHLIKTRGQQVTLRCSPKSGHDTVSWYQQALGQGPQFIFQYYEEEERQRGNFPDRFSGHQFPNYSSELNVNALLLGDSALYLCASSLDREGPYNEQFFGPGTRLTVL.

The genes are TRBV5-1 and TRBJ2-7; 9 nucleotides align to TRBD1. Germline V CDR1 and CDR2: SGHRS, YFSETQ. The CDR3 sequence is 14 residues long. The J segment lost 5 bases and the V segment lost 2 bases, leaving 5 bases of the junction unmatched. This chain's CDR3 is CASSFRDREDEQYF. The CDR3 DNA sequence: TGCGCCAGCAGCTTCCGGGACAGGGAAGACGAGCAGTACTTC. Full variable domain (rest looked up from reference TRBV5-1 and TRBJ2-7): KAGVTQTPRYLIKTRGQQVTLSCSPISGHRSVSWYQQTPGQGLQFLFEYFSETQRNKGNFPGRFSGRQFSNSRSEMNVSTLELGDSALYLCASSFRDREDEQYFGPGTRLTVT.

The chain carries TRBV18 and TRBJ1-2, with D perhaps TRBD1 (5 bases). The germline V and J ends were trimmed by 3 bases and 4 bases, with 15 bases remaining between them. The length of the CDR3 is 15 residues. The germline gives CDR1 KGHSH, CDR2 LQKENI. The CDR3 spells CASSPSTATPYGYTF. As DNA, the CDR3 is TGTGCCAGCTCACCCTCGACAGCCACACCCTATGGCTACACCTTC.

The chain links TRBV14 to TRBJ2-1; 11 nucleotides agree with TRBD2. The V gene end was trimmed by 2 bases and the J gene end by 8 bases; junction bases not matched to a gene: 8. The CDR3 sequence is 16 residues long. The germline gives CDR1 SGHDN, CDR2 FVKESK. The CDR3 reads CASSQLLAGVGDEQFF. The CDR3 DNA reads as TGTGCCAGCAGCCAACTACTAGCGGGAGTGGGAGATGAGCAGTTCTTC. Based on the CDR3 plus reference TRBV14 and TRBJ2-1, the full variable domain is EAGVTQFPSHSVIEKGQTVTLRCDPISGHDNLYWYRRVMGKEIKFLLHFVKESKQDESGMPNNRFLAERTGGTYSTLKVQPAELEDSGVYFCASSQLLAGVGDEQFFGPGTRLTVL.

This chain links TRBV4-2 with TRBJ2-3; 7 nucleotides line up with TRBD2. CDR1 is LGHNA, CDR2 YNFKEQ, per germline. The CDR3 is made up of 17 amino acids. V dropped 1 base and J dropped 4; count of bases not matched to a gene: 11. CDR3 sequence: CASSQGDTGGRSDTQYF. The CDR3 bases are TGTGCCAGCAGCCAAGGCGACACGGGCGGGAGATCAGATACGCAGTATTTT.

J is TRBJ2-7 and V is TRBV4-1, with 8 bases fitting TRBD2. V trimming: 6 bases; J trimming: 4 bases; junction bases outside the gene matches: 8. Germline CDR1 and CDR2: MGHRA and YSYEKL. This CDR3 has 14 residues. CDR3 protein: CASRPSGREYEQYF. CDR3 in DNA: TGCGCCAGCAGGCCAAGCGGGAGAGAGTACGAGCAGTACTTC.

The rearrangement links TRBV6-4 to TRBJ2-3; D might be TRBD1 (6 bases). The CDR3 totals 15 residues. Per germline, CDR1 MRHNA and CDR2 SNTAGT. V gave up 0 bases and J gave up 1 base, with 8 bases separating them. The CDR3 reads CASSDSKGGTDTQYF. CDR3 nucleotide sequence: TGTGCCAGCAGTGACTCTAAGGGGGGCACAGATACGCAGTATTTT.

The V call is TRBV6-4, the J call TRBJ2-3, with D uncertain. Germline V gene sequence: CDR1 MRHNA, CDR2 SNTAGT. Trimming shortened V by 0 bases and J by 3 bases, and 4 bases separated the two germline ends. The CDR3 extends over 13 amino acids. The DNA of the CDR3 is TGTGCCAGCAGTGACTCGGCTACAGATACGCAGTATTTT. This encodes CASSDSATDTQYF.

This chain joins TRBV29-1 and TRBJ2-7, with D possibly matching TRBD2 (5 bases). Germline V lookup: CDR1 SQVTM, CDR2 ANQGSEA. This CDR3 is built from 14 residues. V was trimmed by 2 bases and J by 0 bases, leaving 11 bases between them. As DNA, the CDR3 is TGCAGCGTTGAACACAGCGGAAGCTCCTACGAGCAGTACTTC. Amino acids: CSVEHSGSSYEQYF.

V and J are TRBV29-1 and TRBJ2-3; 8 bases line up with TRBD1. The CDR3 is 13 amino acids. The trim removed 6 bases at V and 4 bases at J, leaving 6 bases unmatched. Germline V gene data show CDR1 as SQVTM and CDR2 as ANQGSEA. The CDR3 is CSVGTGIADTQYF. Here the CDR3 DNA reads TGCAGCGTCGGGACAGGAATAGCAGATACGCAGTATTTT.

This chain connects TRBV7-6 to TRBJ2-3; 9 bases line up with TRBD2. The V segment lost 1 base and the J segment 5 bases; nucleotides outside the gene matches: 7. This CDR3 is 16 amino acids long. Germline V CDR1 and CDR2: SGHVS, FNYEAQ. The CDR3 coding sequence is TGTGCCAGCAGCTTAGTGGCGGGAGGGCCGGGAGATACGCAGTATTTT. It yields the protein CASSLVAGGPGDTQYF. Based on the CDR3 plus reference TRBV7-6 and TRBJ2-3, the full variable domain is GAGVSQSPRYKVTKRGQDVALRCDPISGHVSLYWYRQALGQGPEFLTYFNYEAQQDKSGLPNDRFSAERPEGSISTLTIQRTEQRDSAMYRCASSLVAGGPGDTQYFGPGTRLTVL.

The V and J genes are TRBV9 and TRBJ2-3; D is unresolved. Germline values: CDR1 SGDLS, CDR2 YYNGEE. Trimming took 0 bases from V and 2 from J, leaving 7 bases between them. The CDR3 loop spans 14 amino acids. CDR3 DNA: TGTGCCAGCAGCGTAGAGTTGGCCACAGATACGCAGTATTTT. This translates into CASSVELATDTQYF.

The chain has TRBV4-1 and TRBJ2-2; D is unresolved. The CDR3 consists of 14 residues. Germline loops: CDR1 MGHRA, CDR2 YSYEKL. Between the trimmed V and J ends, which lost 3 bases and 1 base, there was a span of 6 bases. Written as DNA, the CDR3 is TGCGCCAGCAGCCACAGCGTGAACACCGGGGAGCTGTTTTTT. As protein: CASSHSVNTGELFF.

The V call is TRBV6-1, the J call TRBJ2-1, with 14 bases lining up with TRBD2. Trimming at V came to 4 bases and at J to 4 bases, leaving 0 bases not matched to a gene. The CDR3 is 15 amino acids. Germline V lookup: CDR1 MNHNS, CDR2 SASEGT. The CDR3 coding sequence is TGTGCCAGCAGTGGACTAGCGGGAGGGTACAATGAGCAGTTCTTC. Translated, it gives CASSGLAGGYNEQFF.

The chain recombines TRBV5-4 with TRBJ1-2, with TRBD1 matching 7 bases. J lost 4 bases, V lost 2 bases, and 5 bases had no gene match. The germline CDR1 and CDR2 sequences are SGHNT and YYREEE (reference sequence). This CDR3 is built from 14 residues. The CDR3 loop reads CASSLQGLSYGYTF. CDR3 nucleotide sequence: TGTGCCAGCAGCTTACAGGGGCTCAGCTATGGCTACACCTTC.

The chain has TRBV19 and TRBJ1-2; D ambiguous. Germline V gene data show CDR1 as LNHDA and CDR2 as SQIVND (reference sequence). V lost 10 bases and J 4 bases, leaving 10 bases between the germline ends. CDR3 length equals 11 residues. In DNA, the CDR3 is TGTGCCATCTCGCGGGGCTATGGCTACACCTTC. Protein product: CAISRGYGYTF.